Listed below are T cell receptor beta chains from one sample, sequenced in a study of CD8 T cells in Susac syndrome. TCRdb recomputed calls from the immunoSEQ multiplex PCR reads with MiXCR, one row per CDR3 protein. The data contain 150,000 to 190,000 distinct CDR3 sequences, 85% to 95% of them singletons. The sequenced sample was CD8+ T cells from PBMCs. These receptors all stem from a human donor with multiple sclerosis. Both conserved end residues are part of each CDR3.

cdr3_aa: CASSIMEETQYF
cdr3_length: 12
j_call: TRBJ2-5
v_call: TRBV7-9

cdr3_aa: CASSRRGLYGYTF
cdr3_length: 13
j_call: TRBJ1-2
v_call: TRBV27

cdr3_aa: CASSHTREGLSNQPQHF
cdr3_length: 17
j_call: TRBJ1-5
v_call: TRBV4-1

cdr3_aa: CSADQTALMEGVVHF
cdr3_length: 15
j_call: TRBJ1-6
v_call: TRBV20-1

cdr3_aa: CASSGGYGYTF
cdr3_length: 11
j_call: TRBJ1-2
v_call: TRBV25-1

cdr3_aa: CSAFRPRGAYEQYF
cdr3_length: 14
j_call: TRBJ2-7
v_call: TRBV20-1

cdr3_aa: CSVPSRWGGYTF
cdr3_length: 12
j_call: TRBJ1-2
v_call: TRBV29-1

cdr3_aa: CASSLVWNTEAFF
cdr3_length: 13
j_call: TRBJ1-1
v_call: TRBV11-2

cdr3_aa: CASSSRMGQPQHF
cdr3_length: 13
j_call: TRBJ1-5
v_call: TRBV28

cdr3_aa: CAWSVSFRDRVFGTGELFF
cdr3_length: 19
j_call: TRBJ2-2
v_call: TRBV30

cdr3_aa: CASSESRGQGTDTQYF
cdr3_length: 16
j_call: TRBJ2-3
v_call: TRBV25-1

cdr3_aa: CASSPGGVYEQYF
cdr3_length: 13
j_call: TRBJ2-7
v_call: TRBV7-9

cdr3_aa: CAWAQGNTEAFF
cdr3_length: 12
j_call: TRBJ1-1
v_call: TRBV30

cdr3_aa: CASSLGEGQPQHF
cdr3_length: 13
j_call: TRBJ1-5
v_call: TRBV12-3/TRBV12-4

cdr3_aa: CASSSWTVGYGYTF
cdr3_length: 14
j_call: TRBJ1-2
v_call: TRBV28

cdr3_aa: CATSRSDRVSEAFF
cdr3_length: 14
j_call: TRBJ1-1
v_call: TRBV15

cdr3_aa: CASSPGQESEQFF
cdr3_length: 13
j_call: TRBJ2-1
v_call: TRBV7-9

cdr3_aa: CATSTRISYNEQFF
cdr3_length: 14
j_call: TRBJ2-1
v_call: TRBV15

cdr3_aa: CASTQGRSLRALHF
cdr3_length: 14
j_call: TRBJ1-6
v_call: TRBV13

cdr3_aa: CATLTGAYEQYF
cdr3_length: 12
j_call: TRBJ2-7
v_call: TRBV10-3

cdr3_aa: CASSGLGLRPYEQYF
cdr3_length: 15
j_call: TRBJ2-7
v_call: TRBV7-9

cdr3_aa: CASSYGFGDGYTF
cdr3_length: 13
j_call: TRBJ1-2
v_call: TRBV6-5

cdr3_aa: CSARGLAGETQYF
cdr3_length: 13
j_call: TRBJ2-5
v_call: TRBV20-1

cdr3_aa: CSVIDRGPFF
cdr3_length: 10
j_call: TRBJ2-1
v_call: TRBV29-1

cdr3_aa: CASSRLSSTDTQYF
cdr3_length: 14
j_call: TRBJ2-3
v_call: TRBV11-2

cdr3_aa: CASSQYTDTQYF
cdr3_length: 12
j_call: TRBJ2-3
v_call: TRBV23-1

cdr3_aa: CASSQEGTTGELFF
cdr3_length: 14
j_call: TRBJ2-2
v_call: TRBV4-1

cdr3_aa: CASSQALTYEQYF
cdr3_length: 13
j_call: TRBJ2-7
v_call: TRBV4-2

cdr3_aa: CASSPQRSYEQYF
cdr3_length: 13
j_call: TRBJ2-7
v_call: TRBV9

cdr3_aa: CSARDRNIEQPQHF
cdr3_length: 14
j_call: TRBJ1-5
v_call: TRBV20-1

cdr3_aa: CASSPTGTGRGETQYF
cdr3_length: 16
j_call: TRBJ2-5
v_call: TRBV9

cdr3_aa: CAEKYSTGELFF
cdr3_length: 12
j_call: TRBJ2-2
v_call: TRBV5-4

cdr3_aa: CASSTSHSGSEQFF
cdr3_length: 14
j_call: TRBJ2-1
v_call: TRBV12-3/TRBV12-4

cdr3_aa: CAWGTGSSYNEQFF
cdr3_length: 14
j_call: TRBJ2-1
v_call: TRBV30

cdr3_aa: CASSQGTGYTEAFF
cdr3_length: 14
j_call: TRBJ1-1
v_call: TRBV11-2

cdr3_aa: CATSDYNEQFF
cdr3_length: 11
j_call: TRBJ2-1
v_call: TRBV24-1

cdr3_aa: CASSARDRAHGYTF
cdr3_length: 14
j_call: TRBJ1-2
v_call: TRBV9